A single sample is the source of the 16 T cell receptor beta chains below, sequenced in a study of blood T cell repertoires in COVID-19. Profiled with immunoSEQ multiplex PCR; TCRdb holds only in-frame clones, not every one. The sample shows 150,000 to 180,000 clones, 65% to 90% of them seen only once. Sequencing was carried out using peripheral blood. These TCRs come from an older woman with COVID-19, enrolled during active disease.

The chain couples TRBV10-1 to TRBJ2-3, with no clear D. Germline V gives CDR1 WNHNN, CDR2 SYGVQD (reference sequence). Trimming stripped 3 bases from V and 0 bases from J, with 10 bases between. There are 15 residues in the CDR3. This CDR3 reads CASSERVLSTDTQYF. The DNA for the CDR3 is TGCGCCAGCAGTGAACGAGTGCTTAGCACAGATACGCAGTATTTT.

This clone turned up a few times. CDR3 DNA sequence: TGCGCCAGCAGCTTGGAACTAGCAGGGGATACGCAGTATTTT. Translation: CASSLELAGDTQYF. This chain connects TRBV5-1 to TRBJ2-3; TRBD2 might be the D (6 bases). The V gene's germline CDR1 is SGHRS and CDR2 YFSETQ. This CDR3 contains 14 residues. The V and J ends lost 0 bases and 6 bases respectively, with 11 bases between them. Combining the CDR3 with reference TRBV5-1 and TRBJ2-3 gives the whole variable domain KAGVTQTPRYLIKTRGQQVTLSCSPISGHRSVSWYQQTPGQGLQFLFEYFSETQRNKGNFPGRFSGRQFSNSRSEMNVSTLELGDSALYLCASSLELAGDTQYFGPGTRLTVL.

The chain joins TRBV10-3 to TRBJ1-5; 7 nucleotides align to TRBD1. Germline CDR1 ENHRY, CDR2 SYGVKD. The junction had 3 bases not matched to a gene; V was cut back by 0 bases and J by 4 bases. The CDR3 loop spans 15 amino acids. The CDR3 protein is CAISESGGNNQPQHF. Here the CDR3 DNA reads TGTGCCATCAGTGAGTCAGGGGGCAATAATCAGCCCCAGCATTTT.

The V call is TRBV28, the J call TRBJ1-2, with TRBD1 as a possible D gene (5 bases). Per germline, CDR1 MDHEN and CDR2 SYDVKM. This CDR3 has 13 residues. V lost 6 bases and J lost 4, with 12 bases in between. The CDR3 DNA is TGTGCCAGCAGCGCCGGGGGTAGCTATGGCTACACCTTC. It translates to CASSAGGSYGYTF.

J is TRBJ1-3 and V is TRBV3-1 (or the pseudogene TRBV3-2); 8 bases are shared with TRBD1. The germline V gene encodes CDR1 LGHDT and CDR2 YNNKEL (reference sequence). The junction had 4 bases not matched to a gene; V was cut back by 2 bases and J by 7 bases. This CDR3 has 14 residues. The CDR3 nucleotides read TGTGCCAGCAGCCAACAGGGGGCGGAGAACACCATATATTTT. Residues: CASSQQGAENTIYF.

This chain connects TRBV9 to TRBJ2-1; 7 nucleotides match TRBD2. This CDR3 has 14 residues. V shed 1 base and J 7 bases; nucleotides not matched to a gene: 5. In germline, CDR1 is SGDLS, CDR2 YYNGEE. This CDR3 is CASSVSLAENEQFF. Written as DNA, the CDR3 is TGTGCCAGCAGCGTAAGCCTAGCGGAAAATGAGCAGTTCTTC.

This chain joins TRBV2 and TRBJ1-5, with a weak D call TRBD1 (6 bases). The CDR3 totals 14 residues. Germline CDR1 reads SNHLY; CDR2 reads FYNNEI. Trimming removed 7 bases from V and 5 bases from J, with 15 bases in between. The CDR3 is CASNGRGIYQPQHF. The CDR3 DNA follows: TGTGCCAGCAACGGGAGGGGGATATATCAGCCCCAGCATTTT.

V and J are TRBV3-1 (or the pseudogene TRBV3-2) and TRBJ1-2, with TRBD1 matching over 7 bases. The germline CDR1 and CDR2 sequences are LGHDT and YNNKEL (reference sequence). The CDR3 has 14 amino acids. V trimming: 5 bases; J trimming: 6 bases; junction bases outside the gene matches: 9. The CDR3: CASSTQLTGNGYTF. CDR3 nucleotide sequence: TGTGCCAGCAGCACGCAATTGACAGGGAATGGCTACACCTTC.

The rearrangement links TRBV7-2 to TRBJ1-1; D gene unclear. The V end lost 4 bases, the J end lost 1 base, and 10 bases lay between the germline ends. The CDR3 has 14 amino acids. In germline, CDR1 is SGHTA, CDR2 FQGNSA. In nucleotides, the CDR3 is TGTGCCAGCAGCTCTAGCCCCCAGAACACTGAAGCTTTCTTT. This translates into CASSSSPQNTEAFF. Variable domain in full (rest from reference TRBV7-2 and TRBJ1-1): GAGVSQSPSNKVTEKGKDVELRCDPISGHTALYWYRQSLGQGLEFLIYFQGNSAPDKSGLPSDRFSAERTGGSVSTLTIQRTQQEDSAVYLCASSSSPQNTEAFFGQGTRLTVV.

CDR3 in DNA: TGCGCCAGCAGGAACACATACGAGCAGTACGTC. Protein: CASRNTYEQYV. This sequence joins TRBV10-1 and TRBJ2-7; the D is unclear. Looked up from germline, CDR1 is WNHNN and CDR2 is SYGVQD (reference sequence). The CDR3 runs to 11 residues. Trimming stripped 6 bases from V and 4 bases from J, with 7 bases between.

The chain joins TRBV18 to TRBJ2-7; 7 bases line up with TRBD1. Germline assignment: CDR1 KGHSH and CDR2 LQKENI. The trim removed 3 bases at V and 1 base at J, leaving 9 bases unmatched. This CDR3 has 16 residues. CDR3 residues: CASSPSGTARSYEQYF. CDR3 nucleotides: TGTGCCAGCTCACCGTCAGGGACAGCTAGGTCCTACGAGCAGTACTTC. Variable domain in full (rest from reference TRBV18 and TRBJ2-7): NAGVMQNPRHLVRRRGQEARLRCSPMKGHSHVYWYRQLPEEGLKFMVYLQKENIIDESGMPKERFSAEFPKEGPSILRIQQVVRGDSAAYFCASSPSGTARSYEQYFGPGTRLTVT.

The V call is TRBV9, the J call TRBJ1-3; D is perhaps TRBD1 (5 bases). This CDR3 region has 15 residues. V was cut by 4 bases and J by 0 bases, with 11 bases left in between. The germline gives CDR1 SGDLS, CDR2 YYNGEE. The CDR3 DNA reads as TGTGCCAGCAGCCTCGACAGTCTCTCTGGAAACACCATATATTTT. Its protein is CASSLDSLSGNTIYF.

In this sample, this clone turned up once. The chain joins TRBV5-1 to TRBJ1-2; TRBD1 aligns across 8 bases. There are 14 residues in the CDR3. With V trimmed by 2 bases and J by 3 bases, 3 bases remained unmatched. Germline CDR1 and CDR2: SGHRS and YFSETQ. The CDR3 sequence is CASSFGQGYYGYTF. The CDR3 DNA reads TGCGCCAGCAGCTTCGGACAGGGCTACTATGGCTACACCTTC.

The chain has TRBV5-4 and TRBJ2-2; 15 nucleotides align to TRBD2. The germline CDR1 and CDR2 sequences are SGHNT and YYREEE (reference sequence). The CDR3 loop spans 19 amino acids. V lost 4 bases, J lost 7 bases, and 14 bases stayed unmatched. The CDR3 is CASSRVSGLAGGGGGELFF. The CDR3 DNA follows: TGTGCCAGCAGCCGTGTGTCGGGACTAGCGGGGGGCGGTGGCGGGGAGCTGTTTTTT.

V gene TRBV6-1 combines with J gene TRBJ1-2; D uncertain. The CDR3 is 15 residues long. The germline V gene has CDR1 MNHNS and CDR2 SASEGT. V was clipped by 5 bases and J by 6 bases, with 19 bases between them. The CDR3 is CASSSPGPAGDGYTF. CDR3 coding DNA: TGTGCCAGCAGTTCCCCCGGCCCCGCAGGTGATGGCTACACCTTC.

The chain has TRBV7-2 and TRBJ1-4, with 7 bases matching TRBD1. The CDR3 extends over 16 amino acids. V dropped 6 bases and J dropped 5; count of bases not matched to a gene: 12. Per the germline V gene, CDR1 is SGHTA and CDR2 is FQGNSA. CDR3 residues: CASRTFGTAKNEKLFF. CDR3 sequence (DNA): TGTGCCAGCAGGACCTTCGGGACAGCGAAAAATGAAAAACTGTTTTTT.